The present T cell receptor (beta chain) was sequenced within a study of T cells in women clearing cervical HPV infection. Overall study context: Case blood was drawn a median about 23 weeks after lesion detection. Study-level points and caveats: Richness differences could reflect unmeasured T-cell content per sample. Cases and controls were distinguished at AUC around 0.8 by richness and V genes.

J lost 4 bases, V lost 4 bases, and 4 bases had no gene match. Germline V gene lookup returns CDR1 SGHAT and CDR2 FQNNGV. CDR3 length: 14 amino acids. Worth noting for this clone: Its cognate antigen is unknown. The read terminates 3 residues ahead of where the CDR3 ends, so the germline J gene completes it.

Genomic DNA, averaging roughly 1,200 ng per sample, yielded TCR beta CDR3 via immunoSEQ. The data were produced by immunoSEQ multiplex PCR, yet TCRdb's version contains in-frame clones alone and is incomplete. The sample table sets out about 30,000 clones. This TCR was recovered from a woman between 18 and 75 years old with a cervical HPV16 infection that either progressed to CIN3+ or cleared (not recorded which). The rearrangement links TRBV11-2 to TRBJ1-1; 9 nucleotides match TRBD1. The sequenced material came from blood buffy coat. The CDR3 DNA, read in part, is TGTGCCAGCAGCTCTTGGGACAGGGTCACTGAA. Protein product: CASSSWDRVTE. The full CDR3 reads CASSSWDRVTEAFF. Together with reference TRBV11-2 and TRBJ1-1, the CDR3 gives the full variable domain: EAGVAQSPRYKIIEKRQSVAFWCNPISGHATLYWYQQILGQGPKLLIQFQNNGVVDDSQLPKDRFSAERLKGVDSTLKIQPAKLEDSAVYLCASSSWDRVTEAFFGQGTRLTVV.